Sequencing of this T cell receptor (beta chain) was carried out in a study of long-term antiretroviral therapy in people with HIV. In germline, CDR1 is SGHVS, CDR2 FNYEAQ. Trimming shortened V by 1 base and J by 5 bases, and 11 bases separated the two germline ends. The CDR3 runs to 14 residues. The authors ran the immunoSEQ assay, v3.0, at survey level. The repertoire was sequenced with immunoSEQ multiplex PCR; TCRdb's copy has only in-frame clones and lacks some. The table records around 21,000 clones, around 86% of them present only once. The clonotype was recovered from a man aged 18 to 35 with HIV. V and J are TRBV7-6 and TRBJ2-5; D is unresolved. The sequences come from unsorted PBMCs, collected 0.2 years before starting antiretroviral therapy. This CDR3 reads CASSLGSPGETQYF. DNA for the CDR3: TGTGCCAGCAGCTTAGGAAGTCCCGGGGAGACCCAGTACTTC.